This TCR beta chain was recorded in a study of neurological immune-mediated disorders. At the level of the study: Of the approximately 34 patients with multiple sclerosis, 31 had relapsing-remitting MS, whereas the remaining 3 had secondary progressive MS.

Study-wide results and caveats: HTLV-1-associated myelopathy showed the most TCR clonal expansion; multiple sclerosis the least, below healthy controls.

Note on this clonotype: Antigen specificity is unknown.

5'RACE generated cDNA with 10-nucleotide random UMIs. TCRdb reprocessed the 5' RACE reads with MiXCR, giving one entry per CDR3 protein. Among 30,000 to 40,000 distinct CDR3 sequences, 3% to 4% were seen once, and the ten largest hold less than 2.5%. Germline CDR1 DFQATT, CDR2 SNEGSKA (reference sequence). The CDR3 contains 12 residues. V was shortened by 3 bases and J by 1 base, with 6 bases between the two germline ends. The rearrangement joins TRBV20-1 to TRBJ2-5; D gene ambiguous. The sequence was obtained from a man under 40 with multiple sclerosis. The specimen was PBMCs. CDR3 sequence: CSASGRQETQYF. Here the CDR3 DNA reads TGCAGTGCTAGTGGTCGCCAAGAGACCCAGTACTTC.